These 22 T cell receptor beta chains originate from one sample sequenced in a study of immune cell composition in non-small cell lung cancer. Normal lung was taken at the farthest possible site, at least 3 cm from tumour. The table came from immunoSEQ multiplex PCR; TCRdb's copy has only in-frame clones and leaves some out. The sample yields 1,500 to 2,500 clones, approximately 68% seen once. Sequences were obtained from non-adjacent lung tissue. These receptors were taken from a human donor with non-small cell lung cancer.

V and J are TRBV11-3 and TRBJ2-1; 8 bases are a match to TRBD2. In germline, CDR1 is SGHNT, CDR2 YENEEA. The CDR3 extends over 14 amino acids. V was clipped by 2 bases and J by 8 bases; unmatched bases: 5. The CDR3 sequence: CASSLSAGVYEQFF. In DNA form, the CDR3 reads TGTGCCAGCAGCTTATCAGCGGGGGTTTATGAGCAGTTCTTC.

This chain connects TRBV5-5 to TRBJ2-7; 8 bases map to TRBD1. Germline values: CDR1 SGHKS, CDR2 YYEKEE (reference sequence). With 4 bases clipped from V and 1 base from J, the junction kept 7 bases outside the gene matches. This CDR3 spans 15 amino acids. Here the CDR3 reads CASSLGTGMSYEQYF. CDR3 bases: TGTGCCAGCAGCCTCGGGACAGGAATGTCCTACGAGCAGTACTTC.

The CDR3 DNA reads TGTGCCAGCAGTGAAGGCCAGGGGAGCTTCCAGCCCCAGCATTTT. Protein sequence: CASSEGQGSFQPQHF. The chain carries TRBV2 and TRBJ1-5; possible D gene TRBD1, 6 bases. The V and J ends lost 1 base and 7 bases respectively, with 14 bases between them. CDR1 SNHLY and CDR2 FYNNEI come from the germline V gene. CDR3 length: 15 amino acids.

V gene TRBV27 combines with J gene TRBJ1-2; no reliable D call. Trimming removed 2 bases at V and 8 bases at J, with 12 bases between. This CDR3 has 13 amino acids. CDR1 is MNHEY and CDR2 is SMNVEV in the germline V gene (reference sequence). The CDR3 region has the DNA TGTGCCAGCAGTTTAACGTGGCGAGGGGGCTACACCTTC. Amino acid sequence: CASSLTWRGGYTF.

The table lists this clone with a count of one. The gene calls are TRBV2 and TRBJ2-7, with 9 bases identical to TRBD2. The trim removed 2 bases at V and 7 bases at J, leaving 9 bases unmatched. CDR1 is SNHLY and CDR2 is FYNNEI in the germline V gene. The CDR3 is 15 residues long. The CDR3 here is CASSELGLADLEQYF. Here the CDR3 DNA reads TGTGCCAGCAGTGAACTGGGACTAGCTGATCTTGAGCAGTACTTC.

The chain joins TRBV19 to TRBJ2-3; the match to TRBD1 covers 7 bases. This CDR3 comprises 15 residues. Germline CDR1 LNHDA, CDR2 SQIVND (reference sequence). The V segment lost 6 bases and the J segment 3 bases; nucleotides outside the gene matches: 9. The CDR3 protein is CASSNRQGWTDTQYF. CDR3 DNA sequence: TGTGCCAGTAGCAACCGACAGGGTTGGACAGATACGCAGTATTTT. The whole variable domain, remainder taken from reference TRBV19 and TRBJ2-3, is DGGITQSPKYLFRKEGQNVTLSCEQNLNHDAMYWYRQDPGQGLRLIYYSQIVNDFQKGDIAEGYSVSREKKESFPLTVTSAQKNPTAFYLCASSNRQGWTDTQYFGPGTRLTVL.

The chain links TRBV6-1 to TRBJ2-1; 7 bases map to TRBD2. Germline lookup yields CDR1 MNHNS and CDR2 SASEGT. The CDR3 covers 13 residues. V gave up 4 bases and J gave up 6 bases; unmatched junction bases: 3. For the CDR3, the DNA is TGTGCCAGCAGTGGCGGGGGACTCAATGAGCAGTTCTTC. This translates into CASSGGGLNEQFF.

The chain joins TRBV5-1 to TRBJ2-2, with no clear D. CDR1 SGHRS and CDR2 YFSETQ come from the germline V gene. V was clipped by 1 base and J by 2 bases, with 9 bases between them. This CDR3 comprises 15 residues. The CDR3 bases are TGCGCCAGCAGCTTGAACAGTGCAAACACCGGGGAGCTGTTTTTT. It specifies CASSLNSANTGELFF.

This clone was seen a few times. The gene calls are TRBV7-9 and TRBJ2-7; D uncertain. The germline V gene has CDR1 SEHNR and CDR2 FQNEAQ (reference sequence). This CDR3 contains 13 residues. The V end was cut by 0 bases, the J end by 5 bases, with 8 bases between. The CDR3 protein is CASSLAGQDEQYF. The CDR3 DNA reads as TGTGCCAGCAGCTTAGCTGGGCAGGACGAGCAGTACTTC. Full variable domain (missing parts from reference TRBV7-9 and TRBJ2-7): DTGVSQNPRHKITKRGQNVTFRCDPISEHNRLYWYRQTLGQGPEFLTYFQNEAQLEKSRLLSDRFSAERPKGSFSTLEIQRTEQGDSAMYLCASSLAGQDEQYFGPGTRLTVT.

The chain employs TRBV7-9 and TRBJ1-1; 7 nucleotides match TRBD1. The CDR3 runs 14 residues. The germline CDR1 and CDR2 sequences are SEHNR and FQNEAQ (reference sequence). With V trimmed by 5 bases and J by 2 bases, 5 bases remained unmatched. In DNA form, the CDR3 reads TGTGCCAGCAGCCTCAGACAGGGAAACACTGAAGCTTTCTTT. This codes for CASSLRQGNTEAFF.

This chain joins TRBV10-2 and TRBJ2-7; 10 bases map to TRBD2. This CDR3 contains 18 residues. CDR1 is WSHSY, CDR2 SAAADI, per germline. V trimming: 5 bases; J trimming: 0 bases; junction bases outside the gene matches: 13. The chain's CDR3 is CASSRASGSDTSSYEQYF. The DNA of the CDR3 is TGCGCCAGCAGTAGGGCTAGCGGGAGCGATACGAGCTCCTACGAGCAGTACTTC.

This clone was seen once. The rearrangement uses TRBV6-5 and TRBJ2-7, with a possible D match to TRBD2 (6 bases). V was shortened by 0 bases and J by 5 bases, with 11 bases between the two germline ends. The germline V gene encodes CDR1 MNHEY and CDR2 SVGAGI. The CDR3 has 14 amino acids. The CDR3 loop reads CASSYSRRDNEQYF. The CDR3 DNA is TGTGCCAGCAGTTACTCGAGGCGGGATAACGAGCAGTACTTC.

V usage is TRBV28 and J usage is TRBJ1-5; D gene unclear. Between the trimmed V and J ends, which lost 6 bases and 2 bases, there was a span of 11 bases. The CDR3 length is 14 residues. The germline gives CDR1 MDHEN, CDR2 SYDVKM. CDR3: CASSPLQGNQPQHF. CDR3 sequence (DNA): TGTGCCAGCAGCCCCCTCCAGGGCAATCAGCCCCAGCATTTT.

This chain joins TRBV11-3 and TRBJ2-1, with 10 bases matching TRBD1. This CDR3 spans 15 amino acids. J was trimmed by 5 bases and V by 5 bases; bases with no gene match: 6. CDR1 is SGHNT, CDR2 YENEEA, per germline. The CDR3: CASSPDRGKNNEQFF. The CDR3 coding sequence is TGTGCCAGCAGCCCGGACAGGGGGAAGAACAATGAGCAGTTCTTC.

In its sample, this clone was seen a few times. V and J are TRBV10-3 and TRBJ1-2, with a tentative D call TRBD1 (5 bases). CDR1 and CDR2 from the germline V gene are ENHRY and SYGVKD. Deletions cut 9 bases from V and 3 bases from J, with 8 bases between. The CDR3 runs to 11 residues. CDR3 in amino acids: CAIGRDYGYTF. The DNA of the CDR3 is TGTGCCATTGGCAGGGACTATGGCTACACCTTC.

The gene calls are TRBV11-2 and TRBJ2-4, with D perhaps matching TRBD1 (6 bases). Germline CDR1 and CDR2: SGHAT and FQNNGV. The V end was cut by 5 bases, the J end by 4 bases, with 12 bases between. The length of the CDR3 is 14 residues. CDR3 protein: CASSPYGQKNIQYF. The CDR3 DNA reads TGTGCCAGCAGCCCGTACGGACAGAAAAACATTCAGTACTTC.

The J gene is TRBJ2-5, the V gene TRBV5-6, with TRBD2 matching 7 bases. Germline CDR1 is SGHDT and CDR2 is YYEEEE. Trimming at V came to 2 bases and at J to 7 bases, leaving 8 bases not matched to a gene. The CDR3 totals 14 residues. CDR3 loop: CASSFQRGPRTQYF. The DNA of the CDR3 is TGTGCCAGCAGCTTCCAGCGGGGCCCGCGGACCCAGTACTTC.

The chain joins TRBV28 to TRBJ1-5, with D possibly being TRBD1 (6 bases). CDR1 is MDHEN and CDR2 is SYDVKM in the germline V gene. The length of the CDR3 is 14 residues. V lost 4 bases, J lost 6 bases, and 13 bases lay in between. The CDR3 DNA reads TGTGCCAGCAGTTCACCAGGGGAAGGTCAGCCCCAGCATTTT. This gives the protein CASSSPGEGQPQHF.

The rearrangement uses TRBV15 and TRBJ2-5, with D maybe TRBD2 (6 bases). This CDR3 has 17 residues. Germline CDR1 and CDR2: LNHNV and YYDKDF (reference sequence). Trimming shortened V by 0 bases and J by 4 bases, and 18 bases separated the two germline ends. The CDR3 nucleotides read TGTGCCACCAGCAGAGATTGGGGGAGACTAGAGTCAGAGACCCAGTACTTC. This encodes CATSRDWGRLESETQYF. Full variable domain (outside the CDR3, taken from reference TRBV15 and TRBJ2-5): DAMVIQNPRYQVTQFGKPVTLSCSQTLNHNVMYWYQQKSSQAPKLLFHYYDKDFNNEADTPDNFQSRRPNTSFCFLDIRSPGLGDTAMYLCATSRDWGRLESETQYFGPGTRLLVL.

The chain employs TRBV7-8 and TRBJ2-6, with D possibly TRBD2 on 6 matching bases. Trimming took 2 bases from V and 0 from J, leaving 20 bases between them. The germline V gene has CDR1 SGHVS and CDR2 FQNEAQ. The CDR3 is 20 residues long. CDR3 sequence (DNA): TGTGCCAGCAGCTTAATGGGCGGCGGGGCAGCTAGCTCTGGGGCCAACGTCCTGACTTTC. This codes for CASSLMGGGAASSGANVLTF.

V usage is TRBV5-1 and J usage is TRBJ2-3; D is uncertain. The germline gives CDR1 SGHRS, CDR2 YFSETQ. The CDR3 has 15 amino acids. V shed 1 base and J shed 0 bases, with 9 bases lying between them. The CDR3 nucleotides are TGCGCCAGCAGCTTGTTAGGCGGTAGCACAGATACGCAGTATTTT. Residues: CASSLLGGSTDTQYF.

The V gene is TRBV5-6, the J gene TRBJ2-6; TRBD1 aligns across 8 bases. The length of the CDR3 is 17 residues. Trimming took 6 bases from V and 0 from J; bases not matched to a gene: 8. Germline V gene lookup returns CDR1 SGHDT and CDR2 YYEEEE. CDR3 nucleotide sequence: TGTGCCAGCACTAACCGGGACAGGCACTCTGGGGCCAACGTCCTGACTTTC. Its translation is CASTNRDRHSGANVLTF.